Below, 14 T cell receptor beta chains from the same sample are listed, as sequenced in a study of CD4 and CD8 cells across lung adenocarcinoma regions. TCRdb re-analysed the PCR reads in MiXCR, keeping a single row per CDR3 protein. The repertoire holds about 6,800 distinct CDR3 sequences, with approximately 54% as singletons. The material sequenced was CD8+ T cells from the center of a lung tumor. These receptors were obtained from a male donor with lung adenocarcinoma. The CD4 and CD8 labels of this study may be unreliable.

About this clonotype: The junction departs from germline at one end; a sequencing error may be responsible. The chain links TRBV6-4 to TRBJ2-3, with TRBD2 as a possible D gene (6 bases). Germline V gene lookup returns CDR1 MRHNA and CDR2 SNTAGT. The CDR3 totals 14 residues. The CDR3 DNA reads as TGTGCGGGGCTTGGGGGACTTGACCGAGATACCCAGTACTTT. Amino acid sequence: CAGLGGLDRDTQYF.

V is TRBV7-2 and J is TRBJ2-1, with 10 bases aligning to TRBD2. The DNA end lines up better with TRBJ2-7; the J call may be wrong. Germline CDR1 is SGHTA and CDR2 is FQGNSA. The CDR3 has 15 amino acids. CDR3 nucleotides: TGTGCCAGCAGCCGGACTAGCGGCGCCTACAATGAGCAGTACTTC. Translated: CASSRTSGAYNEQYF.

The rearrangement uses TRBV27 and TRBJ2-5, with D perhaps TRBD2 (7 bases). Trimming removed 6 bases at V and 11 bases at J, with 13 bases between. Looked up from germline, CDR1 is MNHEY and CDR2 is SMNVEV (reference sequence). This CDR3 has 11 amino acids. CDR3 DNA sequence: TGTGCCAGCAGCCTTGGGGGGGCGCAGTACTTC. Translated: CASSLGGAQYF.

This chain connects TRBV6-1 to TRBJ2-1; D is ambiguous. Trimming left V 2 bases short and J 2 bases short, with 7 bases between. The CDR3 is made up of 14 amino acids. Germline CDR1 and CDR2: MNHNS and SASEGT. In DNA form, the CDR3 reads TGTGCCAGCAGTGAAAGTGTGGCCTACAATGAGCAGTTCTTC. This translates into CASSESVAYNEQFF.

This clonotype was counted between two and nine times. V gene TRBV4-1 combines with J gene TRBJ2-5; the match to TRBD1 covers 10 bases. V was clipped by 1 base and J by 5 bases; unmatched bases: 4. Germline-derived CDR1 and CDR2 are MGHRA and YSYEKL. CDR3 size: 15 residues. The CDR3: CASSQGQGATETQYF. The CDR3 DNA reads TGCGCCAGCAGCCAAGGACAGGGGGCGACGGAGACCCAGTACTTC.

The J gene is TRBJ2-4, the V gene TRBV10-2; no clear D gene. From germline, CDR1 is WSHSY and CDR2 SAAADI. Trimming pared 6 bases from V and 13 bases from J, leaving 16 bases between. The CDR3 runs to 12 residues. CDR3: CASRDRMNTQYF. The DNA of the CDR3 is TGCGCCAGCAGGGACCGAATGAACACGCAGTACTTC.

The count of this clonotype is one. One end of the junction is discordant with germline, which a read error may explain. The chain is built from TRBV27 and TRBJ2-3, with D perhaps TRBD1 (5 bases). The CDR3 has 14 residues. Germline V gene sequence: CDR1 MNHEY, CDR2 SMNVEV (reference sequence). The CDR3: CASRGPRATDTQYF. The CDR3 bases are TGTGCCAGCAGGGGGCCGCGAGCCACAGACACGCAGTATTTC.

V gene TRBV7-9 combines with J gene TRBJ2-1; 9 bases fit TRBD2. Germline V lookup: CDR1 SEHNR, CDR2 FQNEAQ (reference sequence). CDR3 length: 15 residues. The V gene end was trimmed by 4 bases and the J gene end by 4 bases; junction bases not matched to a gene: 5. DNA of the CDR3: TGTGCCAGCAGCTCTTTAGCGGGGGTATACAATGAGCAGTTCTTC. It specifies CASSSLAGVYNEQFF.

This clonotype rates as medium-sized. The chain employs TRBV7-6 and TRBJ2-1; D ambiguous. Germline values: CDR1 SGHVS, CDR2 FNYEAQ. V lost 5 bases, J lost 7 bases, and 9 bases lay in between. CDR3 length: 12 amino acids. The CDR3 is CASSLLWNEQFF. The DNA for the CDR3 is TGTGCCAGCAGCCTCCTATGGAATGAGCAGTTCTTC.

Points on this clonotype: A read error may account for a junction end that differs from germline. The rearrangement joins TRBV6-1 to TRBJ2-3; 7 positions agree with TRBD2. Germline V CDR1 and CDR2: MNHNS, SASEGT. This CDR3 spans 15 amino acids. CDR3 sequence (DNA): TGTGCCAGCAGTGAACTACCGGGAGGCAAAGATACGCAGTACTTT. Translated, it gives CASSELPGGKDTQYF.

In the case of this clonotype: At one boundary the junction diverges from the germline segment, which might be a read error. The chain carries TRBV6-1 and TRBJ2-1; a weak D match, TRBD2 (5 bases). Germline CDR1 reads MNHNS; CDR2 reads SASEGT. This CDR3 spans 17 amino acids. CDR3 sequence reads: CASRLGLEGARSNEQYF. CDR3 sequence (DNA): TGTGCCAGCAGACTAGGGCTAGAGGGAGCGCGTTCAAATGAGCAGTATTTC.

This clonotype is classed as medium-sized. The rearrangement links TRBV27 to TRBJ1-2; D gene ambiguous. V was shortened by 10 bases and J by 3 bases, with 21 bases between the two germline ends. The CDR3 has 15 amino acids. The germline V gene encodes CDR1 MNHEY and CDR2 SMNVEV (reference sequence). CDR3: CATQGLRVGDYGYTF. CDR3 in DNA: TGTGCCACGCAAGGGCTCCGGGTAGGAGACTATGGCTACACCTTC.

This clonotype appeared a few times. The chain links TRBV28 to TRBJ2-7, with TRBD1 matching 8 bases. The CDR3 has 18 residues. V shed 7 bases, J shed 6 bases, and the junction held 23 bases outside the gene matches. Germline assignment: CDR1 MDHEN and CDR2 SYDVKM. The CDR3: CASTTPLVPRAGGGEQYF. The CDR3 DNA sequence: TGTGCCAGCACCACTCCTCTGGTCCCCCGCGCAGGGGGCGGCGAGCAGTACTTC.

Relative to its sample, this clonotype is medium-sized. This chain links TRBV7-8 with TRBJ2-1; D gene uncertain. This CDR3 is built from 14 residues. Per the germline V gene, CDR1 is SGHVS and CDR2 is FQNEAQ. Trimming took 3 bases from V and 0 from J, leaving 6 bases between them. In nucleotides, the CDR3 is TGTGCCAGCAGCTTTCCTCCCTCCTACAATGAGCAGTTCTTC. Its translation is CASSFPPSYNEQFF.